A single TCR beta chain is shown here with its context. Construction of TCR beta libraries relied on iRepertoire HTBI primers and on Arm-PCR targeting CDR3 regions. TCRdb called the multiplex PCR reads again in MiXCR, with one record for every CDR3 protein. In the table there are fewer than 550,000 distinct CDR3 sequences, 20% to 25% of which are singletons. The CDR3 spans 14 residues. V was pared by 1 base and J by 9 bases, with 13 bases between. CDR1 MNHEY and CDR2 SVGAGI come from the germline V gene. This record comes from a study of regulatory T cells in long-lasting Graves disease. The time point was: persistent/refractory GD, antithyroid drugs over 5 years with positive TRAb. After RNA was extracted from PBMCs, the TCR library was made from it.

Sequenced material: peripheral blood mononuclear cells (PBMCs), taken when the disease was refractory, from a patient treated with antithyroid drugs. The receptor's source is a female donor with Graves disease. This chain connects TRBV6-5 to TRBJ2-1; D remains ambiguous. CDR3 in DNA: TGTGCCAGCAGTTACTTTGTGGGAACGAGTGAGCAGTTCTTC. It translates to CASSYFVGTSEQFF.